The 20 T cell receptor beta chains reported below all come from one sample, sequenced in a study of shared clonotypes between healthy human individuals. The assay was immunoSEQ multiplex PCR, and TCRdb's table has in-frame clones only and misses some. The sample includes roughly 1,000,000 clones, about 80% of them seen just once. Sequenced material: memory CD4+ T cells from PBMCs. Sample subset: CD45RA-negative fraction. The receptors come from a man between 18 and 35 years old in good health. Some clones in this sample may be carry-over from other donors' samples.

The chain uses TRBV2 and TRBJ1-2; D gene unclear. The CDR3 runs 15 residues. Deletions cut 4 bases from V and 5 bases from J, with 17 bases between. Germline assignment: CDR1 SNHLY and CDR2 FYNNEI. The CDR3 DNA sequence: TGTGCCAGCAGTGCAAATAACCACTTGAGATATGGCTACACCTTC. Its translation is CASSANNHLRYGYTF. The full variable domain, its missing parts supplied by reference TRBV2 and TRBJ1-2, is EPEVTQTPSHQVTQMGQEVILRCVPISNHLYFYWYRQILGQKVEFLVSFYNNEISEKSEIFDDQFSVERPDGSNFTLKIRSTKLEDSAMYFCASSANNHLRYGYTFGSGTRLTVV.

Concerning this clone itself: The junction and the germline gene differ at one end; a read error may be behind it. The gene calls are TRBV6-6 and TRBJ2-7; 11 nucleotides match TRBD1. Germline CDR1 MNHNY, CDR2 SVGAGI (reference sequence). The CDR3 contains 15 residues. CDR3 region: CASSYLGTGGYEQYF. The CDR3 DNA sequence: TGTGCCAGCAGCTACTTGGGGACAGGGGGCTACGAGCAGTACTTC.

The chain carries TRBV11-3 and TRBJ2-2; the D gene is possibly TRBD1 (6 bases). Germline V CDR1 and CDR2: SGHNT, YENEEA. Trimming left V 5 bases short and J 3 bases short, with 10 bases between. This CDR3 is built from 14 residues. CDR3 loop: CASSHRDHTGELFF. As DNA, the CDR3 is TGTGCCAGCAGCCACAGGGACCACACCGGGGAGCTGTTTTTT.

The chain employs TRBV7-8 and TRBJ2-7; no firm D call. The CDR3 loop spans 13 amino acids. From germline, CDR1 is SGHVS and CDR2 FQNEAQ. Trimming removed 5 bases at V and 9 bases at J, with 17 bases between. The CDR3 nucleotides read TGTGCCAGCAGCGAGGACCTCCCAACGGGGCAGTACTTC. This translates into CASSEDLPTGQYF. Variable domain in full (rest from reference TRBV7-8 and TRBJ2-7): GAGVSQSPRYKVAKRGQDVALRCDPISGHVSLFWYQQALGQGPEFLTYFQNEAQLDKSGLPSDRFFAERPEGSVSTLKIQRTQQEDSAVYLCASSEDLPTGQYFGPGTRLTVT.

The V call is TRBV7-3, the J call TRBJ1-2, with D uncertain. Germline V gene data show CDR1 as SGHTA and CDR2 as FQGTGA. Deletions cut 5 bases from V and 4 bases from J, with 17 bases between. The length of the CDR3 is 15 residues. CDR3 amino acids: CASSPASSPTYGYTF. CDR3 sequence (DNA): TGTGCCAGCAGCCCCGCCTCGAGCCCGACCTATGGCTACACCTTC. Drawing the rest from reference TRBV7-3 and TRBJ1-2, the complete variable domain is GAGVSQTPSNKVTEKGKYVELRCDPISGHTALYWYRQSLGQGPEFLIYFQGTGAADDSGLPNDRFFAVRPEGSVSTLKIQRTERGDSAVYLCASSPASSPTYGYTFGSGTRLTVV.

The chain recombines TRBV2 with TRBJ2-7; D is possibly TRBD2 (6 bases). Germline CDR1 SNHLY, CDR2 FYNNEI. The CDR3 runs 14 residues. Trimming removed 7 bases at V and 1 base at J, with 14 bases between. The CDR3 loop reads CASMAGGTSYEQYF. The CDR3 coding sequence is TGTGCCAGCATGGCGGGCGGGACTTCCTACGAGCAGTACTTC.

CDR3 DNA sequence: TGTGCCAGCAGCGTACAGACGGATACGCAGTATTTT. This gives the protein CASSVQTDTQYF. The chain links TRBV7-2 to TRBJ2-3; no reliable D call. Germline V CDR1 and CDR2: SGHTA, FQGNSA. This CDR3 spans 12 amino acids. The V end was cut by 5 bases, the J end by 6 bases, with 9 bases between.

V gene TRBV30 combines with J gene TRBJ2-1, with TRBD1 matching over 9 bases. The junction had 11 bases not matched to a gene; V was cut back by 6 bases and J by 5 bases. Germline CDR1 reads GTSNPN; CDR2 reads SVGIG (reference sequence). The CDR3 length is 15 residues. The CDR3, as DNA: TGTGCCTGCCTAACCCGGGACAGGGTCCACAATGAGCAGTTCTTC. Amino acids: CACLTRDRVHNEQFF.

This chain connects TRBV2 to TRBJ1-5, with a possible D match to TRBD1 (5 bases). This CDR3 is 15 amino acids long. V was pared by 1 base and J by 2 bases, with 9 bases between. CDR1 is SNHLY, CDR2 FYNNEI, per germline. CDR3 loop: CASSEGTTGNQPQHF. CDR3 coding DNA: TGTGCCAGCAGTGAAGGTACGACAGGCAATCAGCCCCAGCATTTT.

The V gene is TRBV29-1, the J gene TRBJ2-1; 10 bases line up with TRBD2. The trim removed 4 bases at V and 2 bases at J, leaving 5 bases unmatched. The CDR3 totals 15 residues. Germline V gene data show CDR1 as SQVTM and CDR2 as ANQGSEA. CDR3: CSVVGLAETYNEQFF. The CDR3 DNA follows: TGCAGCGTTGTAGGACTAGCGGAAACCTACAATGAGCAGTTCTTC.

The rearrangement joins TRBV5-1 to TRBJ2-7; D remains ambiguous. Germline CDR1 SGHRS, CDR2 YFSETQ. V was trimmed by 2 bases and J by 0 bases, leaving 15 bases between them. The CDR3 has 16 amino acids. The CDR3 is CASSLGFGLSSYEQYF. CDR3 sequence (DNA): TGCGCCAGCAGCTTAGGGTTCGGTCTTTCCTCCTACGAGCAGTACTTC.

The rearrangement links TRBV5-1 to TRBJ2-1; 10 positions match TRBD1. The CDR3 contains 17 residues. Trimming cost V 0 bases and J 5 bases; bases outside gene matches: 8. CDR1 and CDR2 from the germline V gene are SGHRS and YFSETQ. The CDR3 DNA is TGCGCCAGCAGCTTGGAAGTCTCGGGACAGGGGAACAATGAGCAGTTCTTC. As protein: CASSLEVSGQGNNEQFF.

The rearrangement joins TRBV6-5 to TRBJ2-7; the match to TRBD2 covers 16 bases. The germline gives CDR1 MNHEY, CDR2 SVGAGI. The V gene end was trimmed by 6 bases and the J gene end by 5 bases; junction bases not matched to a gene: 4. The CDR3 is 15 residues long. The CDR3 coding sequence is TGTGCCAGCAGCCAGGGGACTAGCGGGAGGGACGAGCAGTACTTC. The encoded protein is CASSQGTSGRDEQYF.

The chain links TRBV5-1 to TRBJ2-3; a possible D gene is TRBD2 (6 bases). The V gene's germline CDR1 is SGHRS and CDR2 YFSETQ. The CDR3 spans 13 residues. Trimming cost V 7 bases and J 5 bases, with 14 bases left between them. CDR3 nucleotide sequence: TGCGCCAGCGGTATGGAAGCGGGAGATACGCAGTATTTT. It is translated as CASGMEAGDTQYF.

This rearrangement joins TRBV2 to TRBJ1-3, with 8 bases that match TRBD1. The length of the CDR3 is 14 residues. V lost 7 bases, J lost 4 bases, and 6 bases stayed unmatched. Germline V CDR1 and CDR2: SNHLY, FYNNEI. The chain's CDR3 is CASTRQGLGNTIYF. Written as DNA, the CDR3 is TGTGCCAGCACTCGACAGGGGTTAGGAAACACCATATATTTT.

The chain uses TRBV30 and TRBJ2-5, with D tentatively TRBD1 (6 bases). Trimming shortened V by 2 bases and J by 6 bases, and 10 bases separated the two germline ends. The CDR3 length is 12 residues. Germline V gene sequence: CDR1 GTSNPN, CDR2 SVGIG (reference sequence). The CDR3 is CAWSTGQKTQYF. In DNA form, the CDR3 reads TGTGCCTGGAGTACAGGGCAAAAGACCCAGTACTTC.

On this clone itself: This same CDR3 is encoded by further DNA sequences in the sample. The chain carries TRBV28 and TRBJ1-2; D is unclear. CDR3 length: 12 residues. Germline-derived CDR1 and CDR2 are MDHEN and SYDVKM. V was cut by 2 bases and J by 5 bases, with 6 bases left in between. CDR3 coding DNA: TGTGCCAGCAGTTTAGAAGCATATGGCTACACCTTC. It encodes CASSLEAYGYTF.

The rearrangement uses TRBV5-1 and TRBJ2-4, with D uncertain. Trimming took off 4 bases at V and 6 bases at J, with 14 bases between the two ends. The CDR3 runs to 14 residues. Germline CDR1 is SGHRS and CDR2 is YFSETQ. This CDR3 reads CASSPGPLPNIQYF. The CDR3 DNA is TGCGCCAGCAGCCCCGGGCCACTACCAAACATTCAGTACTTC.

J is TRBJ2-3 and V is TRBV7-7; D is undetermined. Germline CDR1 reads SSHAT; CDR2 reads FNYEAQ (reference sequence). The length of the CDR3 is 15 residues. V was clipped by 2 bases and J by 0 bases, with 9 bases between them. The CDR3 sequence is CASSLQDASTDTQYF. The DNA of the CDR3 is TGTGCCAGCAGCTTACAGGACGCTAGCACAGATACGCAGTATTTT.

The rearrangement joins TRBV27 to TRBJ1-5, with a tentative D call TRBD1 (5 bases). The CDR3 sequence is 15 residues long. The germline V gene has CDR1 MNHEY and CDR2 SMNVEV (reference sequence). V dropped 4 bases and J dropped 3 bases, with 13 bases sitting between them. This CDR3 reads CASSSAGGLNQPQHF. In nucleotides, the CDR3 is TGTGCCAGCAGTTCTGCCGGGGGACTCAATCAGCCCCAGCATTTT.